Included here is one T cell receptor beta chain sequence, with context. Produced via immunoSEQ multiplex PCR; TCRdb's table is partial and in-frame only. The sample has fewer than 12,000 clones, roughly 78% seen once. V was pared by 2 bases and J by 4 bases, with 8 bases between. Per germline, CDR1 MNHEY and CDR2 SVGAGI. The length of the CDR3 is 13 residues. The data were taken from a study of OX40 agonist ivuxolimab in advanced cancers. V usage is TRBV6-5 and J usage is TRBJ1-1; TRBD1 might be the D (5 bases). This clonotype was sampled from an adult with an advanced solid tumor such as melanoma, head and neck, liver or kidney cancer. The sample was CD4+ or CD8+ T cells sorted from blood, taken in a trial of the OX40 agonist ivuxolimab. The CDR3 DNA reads TGTGCCAGCAGTTACCAGGGAAGCACTGAAGCTTTCTTT. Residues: CASSYQGSTEAFF.